A selection of T cell receptor beta chains follows, all from one sample in a study of cytomegalovirus exposure and HLA in healthy donors. TCRdb's table, derived via immunoSEQ multiplex PCR, lists solely in-frame clones and lacks some. The sample consists of about 140,000 clones, just under 85% of them appearing once. The sample was PBMCs. These receptor sequences come from a man in his thirties or forties in good health and CMV-seropositive. CDR3s include the opening cysteine and the closing phenylalanine or tryptophan. A D gene is named only where the DNA matches it firmly. Only some rows state a clone size, as once, few, many or a class for expanded clones.

.	TRBV11-2	.	TRBJ2-1	16	CASSLGVRLATDEQFF	TGTGCCAGCAGCTTAGGGGTGCGGCTAGCGACCGATGAGCAGTTCTTC
.	TRBV2	.	TRBJ2-7	13	CASSEALGHEQYF	TGTGCCAGCAGTGAAGCGCTTGGGCACGAGCAGTACTTC
.	TRBV11-2	TRBD1	TRBJ2-1	15	CASSLGGTGPIEQFF	TGTGCCAGCAGCTTAGGTGGGACAGGTCCGATTGAGCAGTTCTTC
.	TRBV5-6	.	TRBJ1-3	17	CASSLYRDTFSGNTIYF	TGTGCCAGCAGCTTATACCGGGACACCTTCTCTGGAAACACCATATATTTT
once	TRBV5-1	TRBD2	TRBJ2-1	16	CASMGSGKGPYNEQFF	TGCGCCAGCATGGGAAGCGGGAAGGGCCCCTACAATGAGCAGTTCTTC
.	TRBV30	TRBD2	TRBJ2-3	15	CAWSVVLAGTDTQYF	TGTGCCTGGAGTGTAGTCCTAGCGGGCACAGATACGCAGTATTTT
.	TRBV7-3	.	TRBJ1-2	13	CASSLTANYGYTF	TGTGCCAGCAGCCTAACCGCTAACTATGGCTACACCTTC
few	TRBV4-1	TRBD1	TRBJ1-5	14	CASSQRQGDQPQHF	TGCGCCAGCAGCCAAAGGCAGGGGGACCAGCCCCAGCATTTT
.	TRBV18	TRBD2	TRBJ2-3	15	CASSPLAGGADTQYF	TGTGCCAGCTCACCCCTAGCGGGAGGAGCAGATACGCAGTATTTT
.	TRBV15	.	TRBJ1-1	15	CATSRGVIGNTEAFF	TGTGCCACCAGCAGAGGAGTGATTGGGAACACTGAAGCTTTCTTT
.	TRBV7-2	.	TRBJ2-1	14	CASRGGPGYNEQFF	TGTGCCAGCAGGGGGGGGCCCGGTTACAATGAGCAGTTCTTC
.	TRBV30	.	TRBJ2-1	12	CAWGQYYNEQFF	TGTGCCTGGGGACAGTACTACAATGAGCAGTTCTTC
many	TRBV7-2	.	TRBJ2-1	12	CASSLMSYEQFF	TGTGCCAGCAGCTTAATGTCTTATGAGCAGTTCTTC
.	TRBV7-9	.	TRBJ1-1	14	CASSLGHPNTEAFF	TGTGCCAGCAGCTTAGGACACCCGAACACTGAAGCTTTCTTT
.	TRBV5-8	.	TRBJ2-7	14	CASSFNRASYEQYF	TGTGCCAGCAGCTTCAACAGGGCCTCCTACGAGCAGTACTTC
.	TRBV20-1	.	TRBJ1-1	11	CSARMNTEAFF	TGCAGTGCGCGGATGAACACTGAAGCTTTCTTT
.	TRBV6-1	TRBD2	TRBJ2-5	18	CASSEDGTSGPRRGTQYF	TGTGCCAGCAGTGAAGACGGGACTAGCGGGCCTCGGAGGGGGACCCAGTACTTC
.	TRBV7-9	.	TRBJ1-2	13	CASSFGTHDGYTF	TGTGCCAGCAGCTTCGGGACACATGACGGCTACACCTTC
.	TRBV9	.	TRBJ2-7	15	CASSVAPDSSYEQYF	TGTGCCAGCAGCGTAGCCCCTGACAGCTCCTACGAGCAGTACTTC
.	TRBV25-1	.	TRBJ1-5	12	CASSTGRQPQHF	TGTGCCAGCAGTACCGGGAGACAGCCCCAGCATTTT
.	TRBV5-1	TRBD2	TRBJ2-1	15	CASSLLAGGDNEQFF	TGCGCCAGCAGCTTACTAGCGGGAGGGGACAATGAGCAGTTCTTC
.	TRBV5-4	.	TRBJ2-3	12	CASSGAGDTQYF	TGTGCCAGCAGTGGGGCCGGGGATACGCAGTATTTT
.	TRBV5-1	TRBD1	TRBJ2-1	15	CASSLGTGGINEQFF	TGCGCCAGCAGCCTAGGGACAGGGGGTATCAATGAGCAGTTCTTC